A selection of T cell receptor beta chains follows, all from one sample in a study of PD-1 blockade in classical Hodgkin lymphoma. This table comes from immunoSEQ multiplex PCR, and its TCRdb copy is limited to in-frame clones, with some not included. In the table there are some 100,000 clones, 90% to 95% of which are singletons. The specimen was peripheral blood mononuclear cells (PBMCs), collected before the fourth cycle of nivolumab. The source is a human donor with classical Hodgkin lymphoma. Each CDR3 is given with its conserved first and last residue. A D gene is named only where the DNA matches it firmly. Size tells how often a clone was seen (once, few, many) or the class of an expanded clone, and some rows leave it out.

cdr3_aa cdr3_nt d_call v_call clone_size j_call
CASRSRLAGSYEQYF TGTGCCAGCAGATCGAGACTAGCGGGATCCTACGAGCAGTACTTC TRBD2 TRBV7-2 - TRBJ2-7
CASSTRGRGEQYF TGTGCCAGCAGTACCAGGGGGAGGGGCGAGCAGTACTTC - TRBV28 once TRBJ2-7
CATSKERTGDSEAQYF TGTGCCACCAGCAAAGAAAGGACAGGGGATTCCGAAGCCCAGTACTTC TRBD1 TRBV15 once TRBJ2-5
CASSLYGVGHEQYF TGTGCCAGCAGTTTATACGGGGTTGGGCACGAGCAGTACTTC - TRBV28 - TRBJ2-7
CASRNRAATDTQYF TGTGCCAGCAGGAACAGGGCGGCCACAGATACGCAGTATTTT - TRBV6-5 - TRBJ2-3
CASSFQTGGRDYGYTF TGTGCCAGCAGTTTCCAGACAGGGGGCAGGGACTATGGCTACACCTTC TRBD1 TRBV28 once TRBJ1-2
CASSESQGAQETQYF TGTGCCAGCAGTGAATCCCAGGGAGCCCAAGAGACCCAGTACTTC - TRBV25-1 - TRBJ2-5
CASRQTGYGETQYF TGTGCCAGCAGACAGACAGGGTACGGAGAGACCCAGTACTTC TRBD1 TRBV7-9 - TRBJ2-5
CASSLGLGPYNEQFF TGCGCCAGCAGCTTGGGACTAGGGCCCTACAATGAGCAGTTCTTC - TRBV5-1 - TRBJ2-1
CASSLGGGTGELFF TGTGCCAGCAGCTTGGGGGGCGGAACCGGGGAGCTGTTTTTT - TRBV5-5 - TRBJ2-2
CASRGYEYTDTQYF TGTGCCAGCAGGGGCTATGAATACACAGATACGCAGTATTTT - TRBV2 - TRBJ2-3
CASSYPERSIYEKLFF TGTGCCAGCAGTTACCCAGAAAGGAGCATTTATGAAAAACTGTTTTTT - TRBV6-5 - TRBJ1-4
CASSLLAGASYEQYF TGTGCCAGCAGTCTCCTAGCGGGGGCCTCCTACGAGCAGTACTTC TRBD2 TRBV27 - TRBJ2-7
CASSWFQGVAEQYF TGTGCCAGCAGTTGGTTCCAGGGGGTTGCCGAGCAGTACTTC TRBD1 TRBV28 - TRBJ2-7
CASSLGQFGGPRETQYF TGCGCCAGCAGCTTGGGTCAATTTGGGGGGCCGCGAGAGACCCAGTACTTC - TRBV5-1 - TRBJ2-5
CASMYGRRYEQYF TGTGCCAGCATGTACGGCCGAAGGTACGAGCAGTACTTC - TRBV6-1 - TRBJ2-7
CASSIGQGPANEKLFF TGTGCCAGCAGCATAGGACAGGGGCCAGCTAATGAAAAACTGTTTTTT TRBD1 TRBV5-8 - TRBJ1-4
CAISESILRTGGLETQYF TGTGCCATCAGTGAGTCGATCCTAAGGACAGGGGGCCTGGAGACCCAGTACTTC TRBD1 TRBV10-3 - TRBJ2-5
CASWTGANTEAFF TGTGCCAGCTGGACAGGGGCGAACACTGAAGCTTTCTTT TRBD1 TRBV27 - TRBJ1-1
CASRAVGRGNQPQHF TGTGCCAGCAGGGCTGTGGGCCGCGGCAATCAGCCCCAGCATTTT - TRBV6-1 - TRBJ1-5
CASSYRQGYMNTEAFF TGTGCCAGCAGTTACAGGCAGGGCTACATGAACACTGAAGCTTTCTTT - TRBV6-6 - TRBJ1-1
CASSSAIGQGVPLVSYEQYF TGTGCCAGCAGCTCGGCTATTGGACAGGGGGTCCCCCTGGTCTCCTACGAGCAGTACTTC TRBD1 TRBV5-5 - TRBJ2-7
CASSPTAAYEQYF TGTGCCAGCAGTCCCACCGCCGCCTACGAGCAGTACTTC - TRBV25-1 - TRBJ2-7
CASTRSGAYNEQFF TGTGCCAGCACCCGAAGCGGGGCCTACAATGAGCAGTTCTTC TRBD2 TRBV14 once TRBJ2-1
CASTASNYGYTF TGCGCCAGCACAGCGTCTAACTATGGCTACACCTTC - TRBV5-1 - TRBJ1-2
CASSLEAAGNEKLFF TGCGCCAGCAGCTTGGAAGCCGCTGGGAATGAAAAACTGTTTTTT - TRBV5-1 - TRBJ1-4
CASSLRQRTGVGYTF TGTGCCAGCAGTCTCAGACAGAGAACCGGGGTTGGCTACACCTTC - TRBV28 - TRBJ1-2
CASTLGSGRGEETQYF TGTGCCAGCACCCTGGGAAGCGGGAGAGGGGAAGAGACCCAGTACTTC TRBD2 TRBV2 - TRBJ2-5
CASSVGDRIYEQYF TGTGCCAGCAGCGTAGGGGACAGGATCTACGAGCAGTACTTC TRBD1 TRBV9 - TRBJ2-7
CASSDTEWGVYGYTF TGTGCCAGCAGTGACACTGAATGGGGAGTTTATGGCTACACCTTC - TRBV25-1 - TRBJ1-2
CASRRDTEAFF TGTGCCAGCAGACGGGACACTGAAGCTTTCTTT - TRBV28 few TRBJ1-1
CASRSRTAGNTIYF TGTGCCAGCAGATCGAGAACCGCGGGAAACACCATATATTTT - TRBV6-6 - TRBJ1-3
CASSEGNGLNTEAFF TGTGCCAGCAGTGAAGGTAACGGATTGAACACTGAAGCTTTCTTT - TRBV2 once TRBJ1-1
CALTGGAEQYF TGTGCGCTGACAGGGGGGGCCGAGCAGTACTTC TRBD1 TRBV30 - TRBJ2-7
CASSWDTTPSGNTIYF TGTGCCAGCAGCTGGGACACTACTCCCTCTGGAAACACCATATATTTT - TRBV7-9 - TRBJ1-3
CASSASLGRNEQFF TGTGCCAGCAGTGCCAGCCTCGGCCGGAATGAGCAGTTCTTC - TRBV6-1 - TRBJ2-1
CASSPPGGSSQPQHF TGTGCCAGCAGCCCCCCAGGGGGGAGTAGTCAGCCCCAGCATTTT TRBD1 TRBV9 - TRBJ1-5
CASSLIFSNPSYEQYF TGTGCCAGCAGTCTGATCTTCAGCAACCCTAGCTACGAGCAGTACTTC - TRBV27 - TRBJ2-7
CATSRDSWAPSAQHF TGTGCCACCAGCAGAGATAGCTGGGCACCATCGGCCCAGCATTTT - TRBV15 - TRBJ1-5
CASSPQNRDEQFF TGTGCCAGCAGCCCACAGAACCGGGATGAGCAGTTCTTC - TRBV11-3 - TRBJ2-1
CASSYSLAYEQYF TGTGCCAGCAGTTACTCTCTAGCCTACGAGCAGTACTTC - TRBV6-5 - TRBJ2-7
CASSLDGDVRTDTQYF TGCGCCAGCAGCTTGGACGGGGATGTCCGCACAGATACGCAGTATTTT - TRBV5-1 - TRBJ2-3
CASSVVLSANTQYF TGTGCCAGCAGCGTGGTTCTGAGCGCCAATACGCAGTATTTT - TRBV9 - TRBJ2-3
CASSLLSPSNPQRNTEAFF TGTGCCAGCAGCTTACTATCGCCCAGCAACCCGCAGCGGAACACTGAAGCTTTCTTT - TRBV11-2 - TRBJ1-1
CASSVGGPGQLFF TGTGCCAGCAGCGTAGGGGGGCCCGGGCAGCTGTTTTTT - TRBV9 - TRBJ2-2